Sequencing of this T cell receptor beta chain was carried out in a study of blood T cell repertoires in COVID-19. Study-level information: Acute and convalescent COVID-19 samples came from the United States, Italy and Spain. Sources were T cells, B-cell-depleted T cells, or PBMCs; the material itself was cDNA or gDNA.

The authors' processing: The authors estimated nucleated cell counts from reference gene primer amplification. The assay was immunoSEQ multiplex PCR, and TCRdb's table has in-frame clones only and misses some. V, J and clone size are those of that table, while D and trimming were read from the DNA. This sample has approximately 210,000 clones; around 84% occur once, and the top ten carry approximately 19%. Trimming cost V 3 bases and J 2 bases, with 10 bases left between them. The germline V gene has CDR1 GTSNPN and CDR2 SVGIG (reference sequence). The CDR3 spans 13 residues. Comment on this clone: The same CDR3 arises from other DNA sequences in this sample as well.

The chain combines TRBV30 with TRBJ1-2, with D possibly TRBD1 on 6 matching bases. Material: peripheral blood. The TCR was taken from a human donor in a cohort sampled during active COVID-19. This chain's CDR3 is CAWSVTGNYGYTF. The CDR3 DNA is TGTGCCTGGAGCGTGACAGGAAACTATGGCTACACCTTC. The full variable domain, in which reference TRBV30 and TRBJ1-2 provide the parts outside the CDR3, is SQTIHQWPATLVQPVGSPLSLECTVEGTSNPNLYWYRQAAGRGLQLLFYSVGIGQISSEVPQNLSASRPQDRQFILSSKKLLLSDSGFYLCAWSVTGNYGYTFGSGTRLTVV.